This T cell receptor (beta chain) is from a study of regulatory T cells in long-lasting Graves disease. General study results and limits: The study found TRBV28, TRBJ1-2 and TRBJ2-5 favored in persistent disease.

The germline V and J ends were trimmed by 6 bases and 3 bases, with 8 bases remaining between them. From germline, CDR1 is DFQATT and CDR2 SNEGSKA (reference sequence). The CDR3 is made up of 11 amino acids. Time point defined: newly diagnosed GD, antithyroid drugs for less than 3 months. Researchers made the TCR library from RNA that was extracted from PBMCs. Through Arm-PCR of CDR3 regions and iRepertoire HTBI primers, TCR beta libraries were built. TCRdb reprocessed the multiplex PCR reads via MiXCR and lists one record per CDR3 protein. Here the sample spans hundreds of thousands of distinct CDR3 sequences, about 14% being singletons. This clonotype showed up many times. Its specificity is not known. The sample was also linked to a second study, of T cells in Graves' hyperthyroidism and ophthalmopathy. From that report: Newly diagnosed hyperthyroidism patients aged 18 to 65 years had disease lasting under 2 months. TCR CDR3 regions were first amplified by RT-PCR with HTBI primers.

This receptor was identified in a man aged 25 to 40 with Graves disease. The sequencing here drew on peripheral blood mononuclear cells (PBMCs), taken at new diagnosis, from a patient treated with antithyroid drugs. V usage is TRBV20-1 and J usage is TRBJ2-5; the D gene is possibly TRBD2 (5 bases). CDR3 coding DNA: TGCAGTGCCGACGGGGAAGAGACCCAGTACTTC. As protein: CSADGEETQYF.